This entry is about one T cell receptor (beta chain). Looked up from germline, CDR1 is SGHTA and CDR2 is FQGTGA. With 3 bases removed from V and 8 bases from J, the gap between germline ends came to 10 bases. The CDR3 is 12 residues long. This sample stems from a study of T-cell reconstitution after alpha-beta-depleted transplantation in children. During its preparation, the TCRbeta library received unique molecular identifiers. Each CDR3 protein is one row after TCRdb ran MiXCR on the PCR reads. The profile covers nearly 550,000 distinct CDR3 sequences, with 15% to 20% appearing a single time and 3% to 4% taken by the ten largest.

Sample: PBMCs from the stem cell graft donor, taken from the stem cell graft. This sequence was found in a human donor who donated a stem cell graft to a child with acute lymphoblastic leukemia. The chain combines TRBV7-3 with TRBJ1-1; D call uncertain. As DNA, the CDR3 is TGTGCCAGCAGCTTGCCCGGGGTAGAAGCTTTCTTT. Its translation: CASSLPGVEAFF.